The rows below give T cell receptor beta chains drawn from one sample of a study of blood T cell repertoires in COVID-19. The data were produced by immunoSEQ multiplex PCR, yet TCRdb's version contains in-frame clones alone and is incomplete. The sample shows 250,000 to 350,000 clones, around four fifths of them seen only once. What was sequenced was peripheral blood. The receptors here all came from a woman in her fifties or sixties with active or convalescent COVID-19. Each CDR3 is given with its conserved first and last residue. The D gene is left open where the match is weak. The size of a clone is reported for some rows only, either as once, few or many, or as a class for expanded clones.

j_call,d_call,v_call,clone_size,cdr3_aa,cdr3_nt
TRBJ2-1,.,TRBV12-5,.,CASGLVQRFYNEQFF,TGTGCTAGTGGTTTGGTACAACGTTTCTACAATGAGCAGTTCTTC
TRBJ1-2,.,TRBV5-4,.,CASSPSGYGYTF,TGTGCCAGCAGCCCCTCGGGATATGGCTACACCTTC
TRBJ1-1,TRBD1,TRBV3-1/TRBV3-2,.,CASSHETGGSEAFF,TGTGCCAGCAGCCATGAGACAGGGGGGTCTGAAGCTTTCTTT
TRBJ2-7,TRBD2,TRBV18,.,CASSPLAGGEQYF,TGTGCCAGCTCACCCCTAGCGGGAGGGGAGCAGTACTTC
TRBJ1-6,.,TRBV21-1,.,CARGGSPLHF,TGTGCCAGAGGAGGTTCACCCCTCCACTTT
TRBJ1-1,.,TRBV9,.,CASKILVDAEAFF,TGTGCCAGCAAAATTCTAGTTGACGCTGAAGCTTTCTTT
TRBJ2-1,.,TRBV27,.,CASSFLPLYRDDNEQFF,TGTGCCAGCAGTTTCCTGCCCCTTTACAGAGACGACAATGAGCAGTTCTTC
TRBJ1-4,.,TRBV5-1,.,CASSLGSGANEKLFF,TGCGCCAGCAGCTTGGGTTCCGGGGCTAATGAAAAACTGTTTTTT
TRBJ2-7,TRBD1,TRBV5-4,.,CASSLGAGQGDYEQYF,TGTGCCAGCAGCTTGGGTGCGGGACAGGGCGACTACGAGCAGTACTTC
TRBJ2-2,.,TRBV5-1,.,CASSLVGLTGELFF,TGCGCCAGCAGCTTGGTGGGACTCACCGGGGAGCTGTTTTTT
TRBJ2-3,TRBD1,TRBV28,.,CASEGQGAADTQYF,TGTGCCTCCGAGGGACAGGGGGCGGCAGATACGCAGTATTTT
TRBJ1-1,.,TRBV28,.,CASSFSGVGRNTEAFF,TGTGCCAGCAGTTTTTCAGGGGTTGGTCGGAACACTGAAGCTTTCTTT
TRBJ1-1,.,TRBV27,few,CASSSGAGAMNTEAFF,TGTGCCAGCAGTTCGGGAGCCGGAGCCATGAACACTGAAGCTTTCTTT
TRBJ2-5,.,TRBV29-1,.,CSVARGAETQYF,TGCAGCGTTGCCCGGGGGGCGGAGACCCAGTACTTC
TRBJ1-1,.,TRBV3-1/TRBV3-2,.,CASSQPLVGGLGTEAFF,TGTGCCAGCAGCCAACCCCTTGTGGGGGGACTTGGCACTGAAGCTTTCTTT
TRBJ1-1,.,TRBV13,.,CASSPKNTEAFF,TGTGCCAGCAGCCCTAAGAACACTGAAGCTTTCTTT
TRBJ1-2,.,TRBV3-1/TRBV3-2,.,CASSQGTGYTF,TGTGCCAGCAGCCAAGGCACAGGCTACACCTTC
TRBJ2-3,TRBD2,TRBV10-3,.,CAISETLAGGPYDTQYF,TGTGCCATCAGTGAGACCTTAGCGGGAGGGCCTTACGATACGCAGTATTTT
TRBJ2-5,TRBD2,TRBV29-1,.,CSVDTSGQETQYF,TGCAGCGTAGATACTAGCGGGCAAGAGACCCAGTACTTC
TRBJ2-2,TRBD2,TRBV5-4,.,CASSLAGTSGSGELFF,TGTGCCAGCAGCTTGGCCGGGACTAGCGGGTCCGGGGAGCTGTTTTTT
TRBJ2-7,TRBD2,TRBV7-2,.,CASSLASTSGAYEQYF,TGTGCCAGCAGCTTAGCGTCGACTAGCGGGGCGTACGAGCAGTACTTC
TRBJ1-6,.,TRBV14,.,CASSQGGGGNSPLHF,TGTGCCAGCAGCCAAGGGGGGGGAGGTAATTCACCCCTCCACTTT
TRBJ1-2,TRBD1,TRBV7-2,.,CASSLVVTGGSRDGYTF,TGTGCCAGCAGCTTAGTCGTTACAGGGGGAAGTAGGGATGGCTACACCTTC
TRBJ1-5,.,TRBV2,.,CASSYQEDQPQHF,TGTGCCAGCAGTTACCAGGAAGATCAGCCCCAGCATTTT
TRBJ1-1,.,TRBV28,.,CASSLWTGQGPLAFF,TGTGCCAGCAGTTTATGGACAGGCCAGGGCCCCCTGGCTTTCTTT
TRBJ2-7,TRBD1,TRBV5-1,.,CASSAAPGQEGFEQYF,TGCGCCAGCAGCGCAGCCCCGGGACAGGAGGGGTTCGAGCAGTACTTC
TRBJ2-7,.,TRBV6-6,.,CASSPTQSSYEQYF,TGTGCCAGCAGTCCGACTCAGAGCTCCTACGAGCAGTACTTC
TRBJ2-5,.,TRBV5-5,.,CASSLAMETQYF,TGTGCCAGCAGCTTGGCTATGGAGACCCAGTACTTC
TRBJ2-7,.,TRBV3-1/TRBV3-2,.,CASTTREGGDEQYF,TGTGCCAGCACTACTAGGGAGGGGGGCGACGAGCAGTACTTC
TRBJ2-2,TRBD2,TRBV30,.,CAFLAGDGTGELFF,TGTGCCTTCTTAGCGGGAGATGGCACCGGGGAGCTGTTTTTT
TRBJ1-2,.,TRBV6-5,.,CASSYSTGNYGYTF,TGTGCCAGCAGTTACAGTACGGGTAACTATGGCTACACCTTC
TRBJ1-1,.,TRBV28,.,CASSLRGTEAFF,TGTGCCAGCAGTTTAAGGGGGACTGAAGCTTTCTTT
TRBJ2-3,TRBD2,TRBV7-7,.,CASSLGLAGTDTQYF,TGTGCCAGCAGCTTGGGACTAGCCGGCACAGATACGCAGTATTTT
TRBJ2-1,TRBD2,TRBV20-1,once,CSASNSGRDNEQFF,TGCAGTGCTAGTAATAGCGGGAGGGATAATGAGCAGTTCTTC
TRBJ2-1,TRBD2,TRBV9,once,CASSGRLAASYNEQFF,TGTGCCAGCAGCGGTCGACTAGCGGCATCCTACAATGAGCAGTTCTTC
TRBJ2-2,TRBD2,TRBV6-6,.,CASSPTTSGNTGELFF,TGTGCCAGCAGTCCCACGACTAGCGGGAACACCGGGGAGCTGTTTTTT
TRBJ1-1,.,TRBV2,few,CASRPDRTAEAFF,TGTGCCAGCAGACCTGACCGGACAGCCGAAGCTTTCTTT
TRBJ1-3,.,TRBV5-1,.,CASSTGHSLGNTIYF,TGCGCCTCATCTACCGGACACTCCCTCGGGAACACCATATATTTT
TRBJ1-2,.,TRBV27,many,CASSLGARGYGYTF,TGTGCCAGCAGTTTGGGGGCGAGAGGTTATGGCTACACCTTC
TRBJ2-3,TRBD2,TRBV5-1,.,CASSQEGRAGTDTQYF,TGCGCCAGCAGCCAGGAGGGGAGGGCAGGCACAGATACGCAGTATTTT
TRBJ2-1,TRBD2,TRBV3-1/TRBV3-2,.,CASASQREWSNEQFF,TGTGCCAGCGCCTCACAGCGGGAGTGGTCCAATGAGCAGTTCTTC
TRBJ2-5,TRBD1,TRBV2,.,CASSFDRVGGQETQYF,TGTGCCAGCAGTTTTGACAGGGTTGGGGGCCAAGAGACCCAGTACTTC
TRBJ2-5,.,TRBV5-1,.,CASSLQETQYF,TGCGCCAGCAGCCTCCAAGAGACCCAGTACTTC
TRBJ1-1,.,TRBV28,.,CASRGRGITEAFF,TGTGCCAGCCGGGGCAGGGGTATCACTGAAGCTTTCTTT
TRBJ2-5,TRBD1,TRBV5-5,.,CASSLGGRETQYF,TGTGCCAGCAGCTTAGGGGGCCGAGAGACCCAGTACTTC
TRBJ2-7,.,TRBV5-6,.,CASSLGPLSYEQYF,TGTGCCAGCAGCTTGGGGCCGCTTTCCTACGAGCAGTACTTC
TRBJ2-2,TRBD1,TRBV7-9,.,CASSSDRATGELFF,TGTGCCAGCAGCTCCGACAGGGCCACCGGGGAGCTGTTTTTT
TRBJ1-2,TRBD1,TRBV7-9,.,CASSLGQGIYGYTF,TGTGCCAGCAGCTTAGGACAGGGGATCTATGGCTACACCTTC
TRBJ2-5,TRBD1,TRBV12-3/TRBV12-4,.,CASSLDRGQTQYF,TGTGCCAGCAGTTTAGACAGGGGGCAGACCCAGTACTTC
TRBJ1-1,.,TRBV12-5,few,CASGKPGQSASAFF,TGTGCTAGTGGTAAACCAGGGCAGTCCGCTTCAGCTTTCTTT
TRBJ2-7,TRBD2,TRBV12-5,.,CASGFREGDEQYF,TGTGCTAGTGGTTTTCGGGAGGGGGACGAGCAGTACTTC
TRBJ1-2,TRBD1,TRBV5-8,.,CASSRDRVYGYTF,TGTGCCAGCAGCCGCGACAGGGTATATGGCTACACCTTC
TRBJ2-5,TRBD2,TRBV10-2,.,CASSERVAGGPSGETQYF,TGCGCCAGCAGTGAGCGGGTTGCGGGAGGGCCCTCGGGTGAGACCCAGTACTTC
TRBJ1-2,.,TRBV4-1,.,CASSQVAAGNDNYGYTF,TGCGCCAGCAGCCAAGTTGCGGCGGGCAACGATAACTATGGCTACACCTTC
TRBJ1-2,.,TRBV5-1,.,CASRDSLIYGYTF,TGCGCCAGCCGCGACAGCCTAATCTATGGCTACACCTTC
TRBJ1-2,.,TRBV3-1/TRBV3-2,.,CASSKGGTGYGYTF,TGTGCCAGCAGCAAAGGGGGAACGGGGTATGGCTACACCTTC